Each of the 3 T cell receptor beta chains below was sequenced from the same sample in a study of glioma-infiltrating T cells after dendritic cell vaccination. The time point: after dendritic cell vaccination, including at tumor progression/relapse. Only in-frame clones appear in the TCRdb table, and some are missing; sequencing was by immunoSEQ multiplex PCR. The top ten clones hold 8.5% of a sample with fewer than 95,000 clones, about 85% of them seen once. The sample consisted of blood, taken after dendritic cell vaccination. These TCRs come from a human donor with glioblastoma.

The CDR3: CASSLRWDTTNEKLFF. In DNA form, the CDR3 reads TGCGCCAGCAGCTTGAGGTGGGACACAACTAATGAAAAACTGTTTTTT. The gene calls are TRBV5-1 and TRBJ1-4; possibly TRBD1 for D (6 bases). Trimming cost V 1 base and J 0 bases, with 10 bases left between them. The CDR3 runs 16 residues. Looked up from germline, CDR1 is SGHRS and CDR2 is YFSETQ. Together with reference TRBV5-1 and TRBJ1-4, the CDR3 gives the full variable domain: KAGVTQTPRYLIKTRGQQVTLSCSPISGHRSVSWYQQTPGQGLQFLFEYFSETQRNKGNFPGRFSGRQFSNSRSEMNVSTLELGDSALYLCASSLRWDTTNEKLFFGSGTQLSVL.

The chain carries TRBV7-9 and TRBJ1-2; no definite D call. Germline V gene sequence: CDR1 SEHNR, CDR2 FQNEAQ (reference sequence). There are 13 residues in the CDR3. V was clipped by 4 bases and J by 8 bases, with 14 bases between them. The CDR3 spells CASSSLGEEGYTF. CDR3 coding DNA: TGTGCCAGCAGCTCCCTGGGAGAAGAAGGCTACACCTTC.

The chain employs TRBV30 and TRBJ2-2; 8 bases agree with TRBD1. This CDR3 comprises 16 residues. Trimming took 4 bases from V and 4 from J; bases not matched to a gene: 11. Germline CDR1 is GTSNPN and CDR2 is SVGIG (reference sequence). This CDR3 is CAWTSTGTGPTGELFF. In nucleotides, the CDR3 is TGTGCCTGGACGTCGACAGGGACAGGCCCCACCGGGGAGCTGTTTTTT.